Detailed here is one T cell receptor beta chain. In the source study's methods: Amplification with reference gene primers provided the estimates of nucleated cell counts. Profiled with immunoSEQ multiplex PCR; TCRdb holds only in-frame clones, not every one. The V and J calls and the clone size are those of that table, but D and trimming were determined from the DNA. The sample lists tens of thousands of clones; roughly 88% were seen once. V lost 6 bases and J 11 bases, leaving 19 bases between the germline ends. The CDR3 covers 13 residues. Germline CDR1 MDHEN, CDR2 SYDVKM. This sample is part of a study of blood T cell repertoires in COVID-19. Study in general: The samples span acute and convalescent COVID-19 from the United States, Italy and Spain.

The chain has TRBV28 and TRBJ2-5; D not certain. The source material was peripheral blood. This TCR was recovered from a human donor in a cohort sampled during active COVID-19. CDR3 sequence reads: CASSRAFSGSQYF. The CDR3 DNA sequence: TGTGCCAGCAGCCGAGCCTTTTCGGGTTCTCAGTACTTC.